The 21 T cell receptor beta chains below were found in one sample sequenced in a study of blood T cells in healthy people across ages. Then a second PCR, running roughly 7 to 11 cycles, was carried out with a sample-barcoded 5' primer and a J-beta primer mix. One entry per CDR3 protein, called by TCRdb with MiXCR from the 5' RACE reads. The repertoire holds around 700,000 distinct CDR3 sequences, with approximately 25% as singletons. The same data also went into a second study, on T cells of mothers and their children.

The sequenced material came from blood. These receptors were collected from a boy aged 5 to 17 in good health.

In its sample, this clonotype was seen a few times. The chain recombines TRBV13 with TRBJ1-1; D ambiguous. Germline loops: CDR1 PRHDT, CDR2 FYEKMQ (reference sequence). V gave up 1 base and J gave up 8 bases, with 8 bases separating them. This CDR3 comprises 12 residues. The chain's CDR3 is CASSLETREAFF. The CDR3 nucleotides are TGTGCCAGCAGCTTAGAGACGAGGGAAGCTTTCTTT.

There are a few counts of this clonotype. The genes are TRBV28 and TRBJ2-5, with D perhaps matching TRBD1 (8 bases). The end of the DNA aligns better with TRBJ2-1, so the J call may be wrong. Germline loops: CDR1 MDHEN, CDR2 SYDVKM. This CDR3 is 18 amino acids long. The CDR3, as DNA: TGTGCCAGCAGTTTAAGCGGGACAGGCCTGACCAAACGTAATGAGCAGTTCTTC. It encodes CASSLSGTGLTKRNEQFF.

The sample holds a few counts of this clonotype. The chain is built from TRBV7-2 and TRBJ2-3; 10 bases agree with TRBD2. Unmatched junction bases numbered 10, after V lost 8 bases and J lost 2 bases. The germline gives CDR1 SGHTA, CDR2 FQGNSA. This CDR3 has 16 residues. The CDR3 nucleotides are TGTGCCAGCTTCCCCAGACTAGCGGGTCTCACAGATACGCAGTATTTT. It specifies CASFPRLAGLTDTQYF.

The chain's CDR3 is CASSEKGEGYTGELFF. The CDR3 DNA is TGTGCCAGCAGTGAAAAGGGGGAGGGTTACACCGGGGAGCTGTTTTTT. This chain joins TRBV2 and TRBJ2-2; TRBD2 might be the D (7 bases). CDR1 and CDR2 from the germline V gene are SNHLY and FYNNEI. The V end lost 2 bases, the J end lost 3 bases, and 13 bases lay between the germline ends. The CDR3 has 16 amino acids. The full variable domain, completed using reference TRBV2 and TRBJ2-2, is EPEVTQTPSHQVTQMGQEVILRCVPISNHLYFYWYRQILGQKVEFLVSFYNNEISEKSEIFDDQFSVERPDGSNFTLKIRSTKLEDSAMYFCASSEKGEGYTGELFFGEGSRLTVL.

The J gene is TRBJ2-1, the V gene TRBV7-9, with 7 bases aligning to TRBD1. CDR3 length: 15 amino acids. The V gene's germline CDR1 is SEHNR and CDR2 FQNEAQ (reference sequence). J gave up 5 bases and V 4 bases, and 8 bases lay outside the gene matches. The CDR3: CASSSTGQINNEQFF. CDR3 sequence (DNA): TGTGCCAGCAGCTCAACGGGACAGATTAACAATGAGCAGTTCTTC.

The CDR3 loop reads CASSDWTRPVYGYTF. Written as DNA, the CDR3 is TGTGCCAGCAGTGATTGGACCAGACCGGTCTATGGCTACACCTTC. The chain combines TRBV2 with TRBJ1-2; no clear D. Germline V gives CDR1 SNHLY, CDR2 FYNNEI. The germline V and J ends were trimmed by 3 bases and 4 bases, with 15 bases remaining between them. The CDR3 is 15 residues long.

A few counts support this clonotype. The J gene is TRBJ2-5, the V gene TRBV12-3 or TRBV12-4; weak D call: TRBD1 (6 bases). The end of the DNA fits TRBJ2-7 better, so the J call may be wrong. CDR3 size: 15 residues. In nucleotides, the CDR3 is TGTGCCAGCAGTTGGGCCGGGACACTGTTCGACGAGCAGTACTTC. Translating gives CASSWAGTLFDEQYF.

This clonotype was seen many times. The V and J genes are TRBV10-3 and TRBJ2-5, with D maybe TRBD2 (6 bases). The length of the CDR3 is 13 residues. Germline loops: CDR1 ENHRY, CDR2 SYGVKD. V was trimmed by 11 bases and J by 1 base, leaving 14 bases between them. The CDR3 protein is CAAGGELQETQYF. As DNA, the CDR3 is TGTGCCGCCGGGGGTGAACTCCAAGAGACCCAGTACTTC.

This clonotype was observed a few times. The rearrangement links TRBV12-3 or TRBV12-4 to TRBJ1-2, with D hard to call. V was clipped by 5 bases and J by 3 bases, with 19 bases between them. The CDR3 runs 16 residues. The CDR3 DNA reads as TGTGCCAGCAGTAGGGATGGGTTGTCGGGCGACTATGGCTACACCTTC. Its translation: CASSRDGLSGDYGYTF.

This clonotype was detected only a few times. The chain uses TRBV29-1 and TRBJ1-2, with a weak D call TRBD1 (6 bases). Per the germline V gene, CDR1 is SQVTM and CDR2 is ANQGSEA. V dropped 5 bases and J dropped 2 bases, with 12 bases sitting between them. The CDR3 loop spans 13 amino acids. DNA for the CDR3: TGCAGCGTTTCGAGGGGGGGGAACTATGGCTACACCTTC. Translated: CSVSRGGNYGYTF.

The V call is TRBV12-3 or TRBV12-4, the J call TRBJ1-1; D might be TRBD1 (5 bases). This CDR3 comprises 15 residues. Trimming pared 0 bases from V and 6 bases from J, leaving 14 bases between. The CDR3 is CASSLAGASLAEAFF. In DNA form, the CDR3 reads TGTGCCAGCAGTTTAGCTGGGGCCTCTCTGGCTGAAGCTTTCTTT.

The rearrangement links TRBV2 to TRBJ2-2; TRBD2 might be the D (5 bases). Between the trimmed V and J ends, which lost 1 base and 6 bases, there was a span of 9 bases. CDR1 is SNHLY, CDR2 FYNNEI, per germline. The CDR3 is 14 residues long. CDR3: CASSEDTRSGELFF. CDR3 nucleotides: TGTGCCAGCAGTGAAGATACTAGATCCGGGGAGCTGTTTTTT.

This clonotype was counted between two and nine times. This chain connects TRBV3-1 to TRBJ2-1; 14 nucleotides align to TRBD2. Trimming took 1 base from V and 6 from J; bases not matched to a gene: 2. Germline V gene data show CDR1 as LGHDT and CDR2 as YNNKEL (reference sequence). The CDR3 spans 16 residues. The CDR3 sequence: CASSQAGLAGVNEQFF. The DNA of the CDR3 is TGTGCCAGCAGCCAAGCGGGACTAGCGGGAGTCAATGAGCAGTTCTTC.

Here the CDR3 DNA reads TGTGCCAGCAGCCAAACACCGACAGGGGGTGGCTACGAGCAGTACTTC. Translated: CASSQTPTGGGYEQYF. The J gene is TRBJ2-5, the V gene TRBV4-2, with 9 bases fitting TRBD1. Near its end, the DNA agrees better with TRBJ2-7, so the J call may be wrong. Germline V gene sequence: CDR1 LGHNA, CDR2 YNFKEQ. The CDR3 extends over 16 amino acids.

The table lists this clonotype with a few counts. The chain joins TRBV19 to TRBJ2-3, with a tentative D call TRBD1 (6 bases). Germline V gene sequence: CDR1 LNHDA, CDR2 SQIVND (reference sequence). V lost 5 bases and J 3 bases, leaving 15 bases between the germline ends. This CDR3 has 15 amino acids. The CDR3 sequence is CASSLQGDRTDTQYF. The CDR3 DNA reads TGTGCCAGTAGTCTACAGGGTGATCGGACAGATACGCAGTATTTT.

The chain carries TRBV7-9 and TRBJ1-2; D perhaps matches TRBD1 (6 bases). Germline V gene data show CDR1 as SEHNR and CDR2 as FQNEAQ (reference sequence). Trimming removed 7 bases at V and 3 bases at J, with 15 bases between. The CDR3 is 14 amino acids. As DNA, the CDR3 is TGTGCCAGCACCTTCGGGGGGCTTGACTATGGCTACACCTTC. This sequence encodes CASTFGGLDYGYTF.

A note on this clonotype: At one end, the junction sequence differs from germline, possibly due to a read error. The chain carries TRBV28 and TRBJ2-7, with 9 bases identical to TRBD1. The CDR3 runs to 13 residues. CDR1 and CDR2 from the germline V gene are MDHEN and SYDVKM. The CDR3 region is CASSSDRGHEQHF. DNA for the CDR3: TGTGCCAGCAGCTCGGACAGGGGCCACGAGCAGCACTTC.

This clonotype has more than one count but fewer than ten. The chain couples TRBV6-5 to TRBJ1-6; a weak D match, TRBD1 (6 bases). CDR1 is MNHEY, CDR2 SVGAGI, per germline. The CDR3 spans 15 residues. V lost 5 bases and J lost 7, with 15 bases in between. CDR3 DNA sequence: TGTGCCAGCAGTCAAAGTCAGGGGATCAATTCACCCCTCCACTTT. This gives the protein CASSQSQGINSPLHF.

Only a few counts were recorded for this clonotype. V usage is TRBV20-1 and J usage is TRBJ2-1; D is uncertain. Trimming left V 6 bases short and J 9 bases short, with 15 bases between. The CDR3 runs to 12 residues. In germline, CDR1 is DFQATT, CDR2 SNEGSKA (reference sequence). The CDR3 region is CSANEVGFEQFF. For the CDR3, the DNA is TGCAGTGCGAATGAGGTGGGGTTTGAGCAGTTCTTC.

This clonotype has a handful of counts. The V and J genes are TRBV28 and TRBJ2-4; 7 bases fit TRBD1. The J segment lost 5 bases and the V segment lost 6 bases, leaving 4 bases of the junction unmatched. The CDR3 runs to 13 residues. Germline V lookup: CDR1 MDHEN, CDR2 SYDVKM. Here the CDR3 reads CASSSGTENIQYF. The CDR3, as DNA: TGTGCCAGCAGCTCCGGGACAGAAAACATTCAGTACTTC.

A word on this clonotype: An end of the junction does not agree with germline; a read error may underlie this. The rearrangement links TRBV20-1 to TRBJ2-5; D not resolved. The CDR3 sequence is 16 residues long. Germline V lookup: CDR1 DFQATT, CDR2 SNEGSKA (reference sequence). For the CDR3, the DNA is TGCAGTGCTAGAGGAGGAAACTGGGCCCCGTCGGAGACCCAGCACTTC. Amino acids: CSARGGNWAPSETQHF.